The T cell receptor (beta chain) described here comes from a study of CD8+ T cells in alopecia areata. Germline-derived CDR1 and CDR2 are LNHNV and YYDKDF (reference sequence). CDR3 length equals 12 residues. V was cut by 4 bases and J by 0 bases, with 3 bases left in between. As the sequencing template, cDNA was produced by extracting RNA and reverse transcribing it. Data came from immunoSEQ multiplex PCR; TCRdb stores just in-frame clones and leaves some out. The data hold about 42,000 clones, with less than 70% observed a single time. Study-wide results and caveats: When scalp samples are sequenced, resident alphabeta T cells of normal skin are also captured.

Remarks on this clone: Antigen: not known.

The treatment was: oral pan-JAK inhibitor, 5-10 mg twice daily. This TCR was sampled from a human donor with alopecia areata. The material was CD8+ T cells sorted from blood, obtained at week 4, from a patient treated with tofacitinib. The rearrangement uses TRBV15 and TRBJ1-1; the D is unclear. CDR3 residues: CATSNMNTEAFF. In nucleotides, the CDR3 is TGTGCCACCAGCAATATGAACACTGAAGCTTTCTTT.